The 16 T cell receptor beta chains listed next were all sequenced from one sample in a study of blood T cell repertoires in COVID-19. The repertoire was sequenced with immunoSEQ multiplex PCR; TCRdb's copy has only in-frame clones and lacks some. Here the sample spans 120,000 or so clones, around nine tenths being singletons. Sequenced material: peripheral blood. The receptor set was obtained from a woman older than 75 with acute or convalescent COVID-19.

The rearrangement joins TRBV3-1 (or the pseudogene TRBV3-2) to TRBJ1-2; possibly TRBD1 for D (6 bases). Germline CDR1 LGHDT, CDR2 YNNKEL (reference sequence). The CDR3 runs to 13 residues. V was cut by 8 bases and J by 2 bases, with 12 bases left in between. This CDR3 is CASSGGANYGYTF. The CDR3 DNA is TGTGCCAGCTCTGGGGGGGCCAACTATGGCTACACCTTC.

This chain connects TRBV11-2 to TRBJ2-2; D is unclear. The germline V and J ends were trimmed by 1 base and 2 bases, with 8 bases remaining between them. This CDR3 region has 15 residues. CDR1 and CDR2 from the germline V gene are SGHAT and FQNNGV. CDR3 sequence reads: CASSLGTFNTGELFF. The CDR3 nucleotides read TGTGCCAGCAGCTTAGGTACATTTAACACCGGGGAGCTGTTTTTT.

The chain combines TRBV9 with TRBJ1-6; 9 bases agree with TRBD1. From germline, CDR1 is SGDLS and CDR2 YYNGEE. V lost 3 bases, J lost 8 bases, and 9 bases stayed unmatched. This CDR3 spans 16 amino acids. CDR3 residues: CASSDGTGWPHSPLHF. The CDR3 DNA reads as TGTGCCAGCAGCGACGGGACAGGGTGGCCCCATTCACCCCTCCACTTT.

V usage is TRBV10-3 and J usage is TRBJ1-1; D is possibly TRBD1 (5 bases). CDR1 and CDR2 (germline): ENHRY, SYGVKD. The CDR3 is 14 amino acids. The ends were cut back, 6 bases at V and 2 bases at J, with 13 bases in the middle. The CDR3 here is CAIRNRLGNTEAFF. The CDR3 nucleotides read TGTGCCATCAGGAACAGGTTAGGAAACACTGAAGCTTTCTTT.

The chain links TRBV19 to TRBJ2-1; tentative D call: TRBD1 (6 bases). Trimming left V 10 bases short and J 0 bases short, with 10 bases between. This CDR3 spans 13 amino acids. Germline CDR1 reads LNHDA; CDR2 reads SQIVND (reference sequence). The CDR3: CATGQSSYNEQFF. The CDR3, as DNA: TGTGCCACCGGACAGAGCTCCTACAATGAGCAGTTCTTC.

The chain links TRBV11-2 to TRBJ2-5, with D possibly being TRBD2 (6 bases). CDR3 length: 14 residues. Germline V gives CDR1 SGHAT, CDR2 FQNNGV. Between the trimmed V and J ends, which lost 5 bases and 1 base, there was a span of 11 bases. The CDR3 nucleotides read TGTGCCAGCAGCCCCGGGAGTGTCCAAGAGACCCAGTACTTC. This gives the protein CASSPGSVQETQYF.

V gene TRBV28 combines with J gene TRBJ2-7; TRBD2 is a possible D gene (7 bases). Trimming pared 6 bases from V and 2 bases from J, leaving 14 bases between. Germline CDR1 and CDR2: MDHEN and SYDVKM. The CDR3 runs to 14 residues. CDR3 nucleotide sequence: TGTGCCAGCAGGATAGGGGGAGGGGCCTACGAGCAGTACTTC. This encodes CASRIGGGAYEQYF.

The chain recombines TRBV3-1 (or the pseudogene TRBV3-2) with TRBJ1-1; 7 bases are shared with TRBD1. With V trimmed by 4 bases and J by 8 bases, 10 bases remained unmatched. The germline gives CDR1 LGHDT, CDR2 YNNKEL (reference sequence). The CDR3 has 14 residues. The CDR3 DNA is TGTGCCAGCAGCCTCGGCCTTCAGACAGGGGAAGCTTTCTTT. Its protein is CASSLGLQTGEAFF.

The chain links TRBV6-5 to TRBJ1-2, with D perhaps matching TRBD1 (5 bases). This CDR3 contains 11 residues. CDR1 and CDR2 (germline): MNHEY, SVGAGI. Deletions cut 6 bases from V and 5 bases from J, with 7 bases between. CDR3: CASRRGYGYTF. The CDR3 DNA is TGTGCCAGCAGACGGGGGTATGGCTACACCTTC.

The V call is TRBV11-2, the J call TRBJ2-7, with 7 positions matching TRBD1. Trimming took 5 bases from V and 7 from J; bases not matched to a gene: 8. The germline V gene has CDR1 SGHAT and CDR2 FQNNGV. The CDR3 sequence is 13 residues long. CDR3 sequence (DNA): TGTGCCAGCAGCAAAGACAGGGTGGGGGAGCAGTACTTC. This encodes CASSKDRVGEQYF.

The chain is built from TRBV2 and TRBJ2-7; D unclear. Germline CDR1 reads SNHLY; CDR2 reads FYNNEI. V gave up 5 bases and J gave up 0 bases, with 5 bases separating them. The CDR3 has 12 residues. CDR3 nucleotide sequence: TGTGCCAGCAGTACAACCTCCTACGAGCAGTACTTC. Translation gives CASSTTSYEQYF.

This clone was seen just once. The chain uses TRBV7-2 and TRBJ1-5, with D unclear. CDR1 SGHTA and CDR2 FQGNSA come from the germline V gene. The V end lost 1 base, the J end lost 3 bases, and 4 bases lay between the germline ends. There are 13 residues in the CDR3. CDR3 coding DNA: TGTGCCAGCAGCTTAGGGCACAATCAGCCCCAGCATTTT. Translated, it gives CASSLGHNQPQHF.

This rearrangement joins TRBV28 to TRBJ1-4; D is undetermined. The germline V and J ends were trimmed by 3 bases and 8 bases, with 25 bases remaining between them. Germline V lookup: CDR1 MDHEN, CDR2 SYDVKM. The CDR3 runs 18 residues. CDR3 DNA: TGTGCCAGCAGTTTTTTGGTTACCAACGCAGGCAGGTCCGAAAAACTGTTTTTT. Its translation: CASSFLVTNAGRSEKLFF.

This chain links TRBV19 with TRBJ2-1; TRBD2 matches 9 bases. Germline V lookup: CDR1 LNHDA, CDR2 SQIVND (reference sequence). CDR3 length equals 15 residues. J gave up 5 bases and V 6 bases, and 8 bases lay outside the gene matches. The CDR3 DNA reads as TGTGCCAGTAGGTCGCGTGGCGGGAGGGACAATGAGCAGTTCTTC. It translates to CASRSRGGRDNEQFF.

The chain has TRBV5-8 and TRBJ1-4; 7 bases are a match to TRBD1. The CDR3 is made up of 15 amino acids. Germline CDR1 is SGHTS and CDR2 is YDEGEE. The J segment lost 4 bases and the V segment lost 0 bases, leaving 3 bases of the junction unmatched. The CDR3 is CASSLGGQHNEKLFF. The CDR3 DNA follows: TGTGCCAGCAGCTTGGGGGGACAGCATAATGAAAAACTGTTTTTT.

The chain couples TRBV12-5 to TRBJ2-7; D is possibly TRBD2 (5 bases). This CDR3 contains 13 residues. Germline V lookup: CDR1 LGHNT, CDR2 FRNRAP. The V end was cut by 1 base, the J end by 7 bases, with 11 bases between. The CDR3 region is CASGLGTPGEQYF. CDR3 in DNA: TGTGCTAGTGGTTTGGGGACTCCTGGGGAGCAGTACTTC.